The 18 T cell receptor beta chains given below trace back to one sample, sequenced in a study of control samples from healthy donors and cancer patients. Clones were read by immunoSEQ multiplex PCR, and TCRdb kept only the in-frame ones, dropping some. The sample includes 150,000 to 200,000 clones, over 85% seen only once; the top ten take about 11%. Sequencing was done on a sample of blood. These receptors were obtained from a young man in good health.

This chain links TRBV19 with TRBJ2-1; 7 bases fit TRBD1. Per the germline V gene, CDR1 is LNHDA and CDR2 is SQIVND (reference sequence). This CDR3 contains 14 residues. V lost 3 bases to trimming and J lost 2 bases; unmatched junction nucleotides: 1. The CDR3 protein is CASSMGQTYNEQFF. The CDR3, as DNA: TGTGCCAGTAGTATGGGACAGACCTACAATGAGCAGTTCTTC.

This chain uses TRBV27 with TRBJ2-1; D gene uncertain. V was trimmed by 5 bases and J by 5 bases, leaving 10 bases between them. Germline CDR1 is MNHEY and CDR2 is SMNVEV (reference sequence). The CDR3 totals 13 residues. The CDR3 DNA sequence: TGTGCCAGCAGTCCACTACCTAACAATGAGCAGTTCTTC. It codes for CASSPLPNNEQFF.

The chain combines TRBV29-1 with TRBJ2-7; D possibly corresponds to TRBD2 (5 bases). From germline, CDR1 is SQVTM and CDR2 ANQGSEA. The CDR3 contains 15 residues. The CDR3, as DNA: TGCAGTATTCTCAAAGAGGGCCGGCCGGGGTACGAGCAGTACTTC. Amino acids: CSILKEGRPGYEQYF.

The chain is built from TRBV19 and TRBJ2-3; the match to TRBD2 covers 8 bases. With 3 bases clipped from V and 6 bases from J, the junction kept 5 bases outside the gene matches. Per the germline V gene, CDR1 is LNHDA and CDR2 is SQIVND (reference sequence). This CDR3 is 14 amino acids long. CDR3 nucleotides: TGTGCCAGTAGTATTGGAGCGGGGGCGGATACGCAGTATTTT. Residues: CASSIGAGADTQYF.

This clone was seen once. The chain joins TRBV7-9 to TRBJ2-2; weak D call: TRBD1 (6 bases). The length of the CDR3 is 17 residues. Germline values: CDR1 SEHNR, CDR2 FQNEAQ (reference sequence). V was trimmed by 3 bases and J by 7 bases, leaving 21 bases between them. CDR3 in DNA: TGTGCCAGCAGCTTTCTCTTGCTGGGGGCGCGGAGCGGGGAGCTGTTTTTT. It yields the protein CASSFLLLGARSGELFF.

The J gene is TRBJ2-7, the V gene TRBV6-5; tentative D call: TRBD1 (5 bases). CDR1 and CDR2 (germline): MNHEY, SVGAGI. CDR3 length: 13 residues. With 10 bases removed from V and 2 bases from J, the gap between germline ends came to 15 bases. This CDR3 reads CATHSRAPYEQYF. CDR3 bases: TGTGCCACACACAGCAGGGCCCCCTACGAGCAGTACTTC.

The chain has TRBV30 and TRBJ1-2; 8 bases agree with TRBD1. V shed 2 bases and J 7 bases; nucleotides not matched to a gene: 9. The CDR3 has 14 residues. From germline, CDR1 is GTSNPN and CDR2 SVGIG (reference sequence). CDR3 DNA sequence: TGTGCCTGGAGTTCCCCGGACAGGGAAAGTGGCTACACCTTC. The encoded protein is CAWSSPDRESGYTF. The full variable domain, with the rest looked up from reference TRBV30 and TRBJ1-2, is SQTIHQWPATLVQPVGSPLSLECTVEGTSNPNLYWYRQAAGRGLQLLFYSVGIGQISSEVPQNLSASRPQDRQFILSSKKLLLSDSGFYLCAWSSPDRESGYTFGSGTRLTVV.

The rearrangement uses TRBV2 and TRBJ2-5; no firm D call. The V gene's germline CDR1 is SNHLY and CDR2 FYNNEI. The CDR3 contains 12 residues. V lost 5 bases and J lost 3, with 7 bases in between. Here the CDR3 DNA reads TGTGCCAGCAGTCAAGGGAAAGAGACCCAGTACTTC. Protein sequence: CASSQGKETQYF.

The chain joins TRBV4-1 to TRBJ2-4; TRBD1 agrees at 10 bases. CDR3 size: 15 residues. V shed 3 bases and J 3 bases; nucleotides not matched to a gene: 2. The germline V gene has CDR1 MGHRA and CDR2 YSYEKL. The CDR3 is CASSQWDRGKNIQYF. CDR3 coding DNA: TGCGCCAGCAGCCAGTGGGACAGGGGCAAAAACATTCAGTACTTC.

The chain carries TRBV20-1 and TRBJ2-7; D is perhaps TRBD1 (6 bases). This CDR3 region has 11 residues. Germline V lookup: CDR1 DFQATT, CDR2 SNEGSKA (reference sequence). In DNA form, the CDR3 reads TGCAGGGCCTCATGGGGGCACGAGCAGTACTTC. This gives the protein CRASWGHEQYF.

The sample holds one count of this clone. The chain has TRBV7-9 and TRBJ1-1; D unresolved. CDR1 SEHNR and CDR2 FQNEAQ come from the germline V gene (reference sequence). V lost 4 bases to trimming and J lost 0 bases, with 9 bases between them. There are 14 residues in the CDR3. CDR3 sequence (DNA): TGTGCCAGCAGCTCCCCCCGCTTGAACACTGAAGCTTTCTTT. Protein product: CASSSPRLNTEAFF. The complete variable domain, with remaining parts taken from reference TRBV7-9 and TRBJ1-1, reads DTGVSQNPRHKITKRGQNVTFRCDPISEHNRLYWYRQTLGQGPEFLTYFQNEAQLEKSRLLSDRFSAERPKGSFSTLEIQRTEQGDSAMYLCASSSPRLNTEAFFGQGTRLTVV.

This chain connects TRBV3-1 (or the pseudogene TRBV3-2) to TRBJ1-5; D is possibly TRBD1 (6 bases). Germline values: CDR1 LGHDT, CDR2 YNNKEL (reference sequence). The CDR3 sequence is 14 residues long. The germline V and J ends were trimmed by 5 bases and 1 base, with 9 bases remaining between them. The CDR3 region has the DNA TGTGCCAGCAGCTTAGGGGGGAGCAATCAGCCCCAGCATTTT. It specifies CASSLGGSNQPQHF.

This sequence joins TRBV2 and TRBJ2-2, with D possibly called TRBD1 or TRBD2 (6 bases each). The length of the CDR3 is 17 residues. Germline assignment: CDR1 SNHLY and CDR2 FYNNEI. Trimming took 6 bases from V and 5 from J, leaving 22 bases between them. The CDR3 loop is CASSLDRVGGRTGELFF. As DNA, the CDR3 is TGTGCCAGCAGCCTGGACAGAGTGGGGGGAAGGACCGGGGAGCTGTTTTTT. The complete variable domain, with remaining parts taken from reference TRBV2 and TRBJ2-2, reads EPEVTQTPSHQVTQMGQEVILRCVPISNHLYFYWYRQILGQKVEFLVSFYNNEISEKSEIFDDQFSVERPDGSNFTLKIRSTKLEDSAMYFCASSLDRVGGRTGELFFGEGSRLTVL.

V is TRBV28 and J is TRBJ1-1; D may be TRBD1 (5 bases). This CDR3 comprises 14 residues. Germline values: CDR1 MDHEN, CDR2 SYDVKM. Deletions cut 8 bases from V and 5 bases from J, with 18 bases between. The CDR3 reads CASWGEGLTTEAFF. The CDR3 bases are TGTGCCAGCTGGGGGGAGGGGTTAACAACTGAAGCTTTCTTT.

V usage is TRBV27 and J usage is TRBJ1-6; the D is unclear. The V gene lost 0 bases and the J gene lost 7 bases, with 7 bases spanning the gap. CDR1 and CDR2 (germline): MNHEY, SMNVEV (reference sequence). The CDR3 contains 14 residues. The CDR3 nucleotides are TGTGCCAGCAGTTTATCGTACGAGAATTCACCCCTCCACTTT. Translation gives CASSLSYENSPLHF.

This chain connects TRBV5-8 to TRBJ2-2, with no clear D. V shed 4 bases and J shed 1 base, with 17 bases lying between them. This CDR3 spans 17 amino acids. Germline V gene lookup returns CDR1 SGHTS and CDR2 YDEGEE. This CDR3 reads CASSPNTASMNTGELFF. The CDR3 DNA follows: TGTGCCAGCAGCCCAAACACAGCGTCGATGAACACCGGGGAGCTGTTTTTT.

Points on this clone: This specimen includes other DNA sequences encoding the same CDR3. This chain links TRBV6-1 with TRBJ2-5, with D hard to call. Between the trimmed V and J ends, which lost 3 bases and 5 bases, there was a span of 13 bases. Germline-derived CDR1 and CDR2 are MNHNS and SASEGT. There are 14 residues in the CDR3. The CDR3 DNA reads as TGTGCCAGCAGTGAGGTAAAAGTCGGGGAGACCCAGTACTTC. It specifies CASSEVKVGETQYF.

The chain links TRBV14 to TRBJ1-2; the match to TRBD1 covers 8 bases. Germline assignment: CDR1 SGHDN and CDR2 FVKESK. Trimming cost V 3 bases and J 4 bases; bases outside gene matches: 7. CDR3 length equals 15 residues. CDR3 nucleotides: TGTGCCAGCAGCCAGACCCAGGGGGCTGGCTATGGCTACACCTTC. It translates to CASSQTQGAGYGYTF.